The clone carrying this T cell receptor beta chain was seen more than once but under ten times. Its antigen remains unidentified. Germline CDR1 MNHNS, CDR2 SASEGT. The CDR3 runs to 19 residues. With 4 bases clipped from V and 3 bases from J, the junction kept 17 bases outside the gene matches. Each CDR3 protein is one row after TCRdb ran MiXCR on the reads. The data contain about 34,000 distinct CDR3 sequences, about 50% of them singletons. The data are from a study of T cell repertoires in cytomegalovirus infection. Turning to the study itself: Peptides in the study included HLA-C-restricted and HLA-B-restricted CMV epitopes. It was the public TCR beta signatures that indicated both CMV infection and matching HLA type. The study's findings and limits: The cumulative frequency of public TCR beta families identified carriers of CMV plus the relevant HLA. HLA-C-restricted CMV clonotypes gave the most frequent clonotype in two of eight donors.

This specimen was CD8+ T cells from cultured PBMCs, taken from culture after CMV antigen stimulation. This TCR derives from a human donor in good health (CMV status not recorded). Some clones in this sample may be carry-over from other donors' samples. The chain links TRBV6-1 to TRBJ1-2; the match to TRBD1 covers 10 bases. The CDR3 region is CASSGPAGTGEGFYYGYTF. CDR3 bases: TGTGCCAGCAGTGGTCCGGCCGGGACAGGGGAAGGGTTTTACTATGGCTACACCTTC.